These 30 T cell receptor beta chains originate from one sample sequenced in a study of cytomegalovirus exposure and HLA in healthy donors (dated by TCRdb to between 2016 and 2019). The protocol used for the library was the immunoSEQ multiplex PCR assay. A mixture of 60 forward primers for TCR Vbeta segments and 13 reverse primers for TCR Jbeta segments was used in the multiplex PCR. The source is immuneACCESS, and TCRdb retained only in-frame sequences with V and J called. Part of the clones is not carried over; for the studies checked, unresolved V genes explain less than half of this, and the remainder is unexplained. The table for this sample lists 150,000 to 200,000 clones; roughly two thirds of them were counted only once. Together, the top ten hold around 3% of the sample. Source material: PBMCs. These receptors were obtained from a woman between 35 and 50 years old in good health and CMV-seropositive.

The chain employs TRBV18 and TRBJ2-1, with TRBD1 matching over 7 bases. Looked up from germline, CDR1 is KGHSH and CDR2 is LQKENI. V was clipped by 5 bases and J by 5 bases; unmatched bases: 3. The CDR3 is 13 residues long. The CDR3 sequence is CASSAGTDNEQFF. The CDR3 region has the DNA TGTGCCAGCTCAGCCGGGACAGACAATGAGCAGTTCTTC.

The V call is TRBV6-5, the J call TRBJ2-1; D is unclear. Deletions cut 6 bases from V and 4 bases from J, with 13 bases between. CDR1 and CDR2 (germline): MNHEY, SVGAGI. This CDR3 spans 14 amino acids. CDR3 bases: TGTGCCAGCAGCCCTTCTGGTCAGTACAATGAGCAGTTCTTC. It is translated as CASSPSGQYNEQFF.

The V gene is TRBV29-1, the J gene TRBJ2-1, with D possibly matching TRBD2 (5 bases). Looked up from germline, CDR1 is SQVTM and CDR2 is ANQGSEA. The CDR3 covers 12 residues. V was shortened by 6 bases and J by 0 bases, with 6 bases between the two germline ends. CDR3 loop: CSVGSSYNEQFF. The CDR3 DNA is TGCAGCGTGGGGAGCTCCTACAATGAGCAGTTCTTC.

As regards this clone: A read error may account for a junction end that differs from germline. The rearrangement uses TRBV25-1 and TRBJ2-4, with 7 bases that match TRBD2. The germline V gene has CDR1 MGHDK and CDR2 SYGVNS. The CDR3 is 15 amino acids. CDR3: CAGSGGGQGSNIQYF. CDR3 nucleotides: TGTGCCGGCAGTGGGGGAGGGCAGGGTTCAAACATTCAGTACTTC.

The chain is built from TRBV6-5 and TRBJ1-1; 7 bases line up with TRBD1. The CDR3 covers 13 residues. The ends lost 3 bases at V and 7 bases at J; junction bases unmatched: 5. Germline loops: CDR1 MNHEY, CDR2 SVGAGI. For the CDR3, the DNA is TGTGCCAGCAGTTATCCGGGACAGAGTGAAGCTTTCTTT. It codes for CASSYPGQSEAFF.

Only a few counts were recorded for this clone. Relative to the germline gene, one junction end is altered; a read error may explain this. The chain links TRBV7-9 to TRBJ2-1; 8 bases match TRBD2. This CDR3 spans 12 amino acids. The germline V gene encodes CDR1 SEHNR and CDR2 FQNEAQ (reference sequence). As DNA, the CDR3 is TGTTCCAGCAATATTGGAGCGGGGGCGGGATTCTTC. This encodes CSSNIGAGAGFF. The full variable domain, completed using reference TRBV7-9 and TRBJ2-1, is DTGVSQNPRHKITKRGQNVTFRCDPISEHNRLYWYRQTLGQGPEFLTYFQNEAQLEKSRLLSDRFSAERPKGSFSTLEIQRTEQGDSAMYLCSSNIGAGAGFFGPGTRLTVL.

With regard to this clone: The junction departs from the called germline gene at one end, perhaps through a read error. The chain joins TRBV29-1 to TRBJ1-6; no definite D call. The CDR3 extends over 15 amino acids. In germline, CDR1 is SQVTM, CDR2 ANQGSEA. DNA for the CDR3: TGCAGCGCGGCCGCCTCCGGACTTCCATATTCACCCCTCAACTTT. Translated: CSAAASGLPYSPLNF.

This clone was counted a few times. The CDR3 DNA is TGTGCCAGCAGCCCAACAGGGTCCAATCAGCCCCAGCATTTT. Translating it yields CASSPTGSNQPQHF. The chain couples TRBV9 to TRBJ1-5; D might be TRBD1 (6 bases). This CDR3 comprises 14 residues. Germline assignment: CDR1 SGDLS and CDR2 YYNGEE. Trimming took 4 bases from V and 3 from J, leaving 11 bases between them.

The gene calls are TRBV6-1 and TRBJ1-2; 8 nucleotides align to TRBD1. J gave up 0 bases and V 4 bases, and 4 bases lay outside the gene matches. The CDR3 loop spans 15 amino acids. Germline-derived CDR1 and CDR2 are MNHNS and SASEGT. The CDR3 DNA sequence: TGTGCCAGCAGTGCCAGACAGGGGACTAACTATGGCTACACCTTC. It specifies CASSARQGTNYGYTF.

The rearrangement joins TRBV7-2 to TRBJ1-5; 9 nucleotides match TRBD1. Germline V lookup: CDR1 SGHTA, CDR2 FQGNSA. The CDR3 contains 15 residues. V lost 2 bases to trimming and J lost 6 bases; unmatched junction nucleotides: 5. In DNA form, the CDR3 reads TGTGCCAGCAGCTTACTAACAGGGGGCGGTCAGCCCCAGCATTTT. It yields the protein CASSLLTGGGQPQHF.

This rearrangement joins TRBV5-6 to TRBJ2-3; D perhaps matches TRBD2 (5 bases). V lost 0 bases, J lost 4 bases, and 15 bases lay in between. The CDR3 spans 16 residues. Germline CDR1 SGHDT, CDR2 YYEEEE. The CDR3: CASSLALTRIPDTQYF. DNA for the CDR3: TGTGCCAGCAGCTTGGCGCTTACTAGGATTCCAGATACGCAGTATTTT.

The rearrangement joins TRBV5-6 to TRBJ2-1, with TRBD2 matching 10 bases. Germline loops: CDR1 SGHDT, CDR2 YYEEEE. J was trimmed by 5 bases and V by 5 bases; bases with no gene match: 4. The CDR3 length is 14 residues. CDR3 region: CASRTSGSHNEQFF. The CDR3 nucleotides read TGTGCCAGCAGGACTAGCGGGTCTCACAATGAGCAGTTCTTC.

The chain carries TRBV6-5 and TRBJ1-2, with a possible D match to TRBD1 (6 bases). Germline CDR1 is MNHEY and CDR2 is SVGAGI. The CDR3 extends over 12 amino acids. Trimming took off 8 bases at V and 8 bases at J, with 15 bases between the two ends. CDR3 sequence reads: CASRDTAMGYTF. In DNA, the CDR3 is TGTGCCAGCCGGGACACCGCTATGGGCTACACCTTC.

The gene calls are TRBV4-1 and TRBJ1-6, with D maybe TRBD1 (6 bases). Germline CDR1 MGHRA, CDR2 YSYEKL. V lost 4 bases to trimming and J lost 8 bases, with 18 bases between them. The CDR3 loop spans 16 amino acids. CDR3 region: CASSLSIGTLYSPLHF. In DNA, the CDR3 is TGCGCCAGCAGCCTCTCGATCGGGACACTCTATTCACCCCTCCACTTT.

The rearrangement links TRBV27 to TRBJ2-2, with 11 bases fitting TRBD2. Germline CDR1 and CDR2: MNHEY and SMNVEV (reference sequence). The CDR3 loop spans 18 amino acids. The J segment lost 3 bases and the V segment lost 3 bases, leaving 9 bases of the junction unmatched. The CDR3 reads CASSFGSGGAGYTGELFF. In DNA form, the CDR3 reads TGTGCCAGCAGTTTCGGTAGCGGGGGGGCAGGATACACCGGGGAGCTGTTTTTT.

The chain links TRBV5-1 to TRBJ2-7; TRBD2 matches 10 bases. The CDR3 consists of 14 residues. Trimming took 6 bases from V and 12 from J; bases not matched to a gene: 15. Germline V gene lookup returns CDR1 SGHRS and CDR2 YFSETQ. CDR3 region: CASMRSLAGDEWYF. CDR3 DNA: TGCGCCAGCATGAGGTCGCTAGCGGGGGACGAATGGTACTTC.

The chain has TRBV19 and TRBJ2-7; 7 bases map to TRBD1. Germline CDR1 reads LNHDA; CDR2 reads SQIVND (reference sequence). J was trimmed by 3 bases and V by 5 bases; bases with no gene match: 10. This CDR3 region has 15 residues. DNA for the CDR3: TGTGCCAGTAGTGTCATACCGGGACAGAGCTACGAGCAGTACTTC. Translated: CASSVIPGQSYEQYF.

The V and J genes are TRBV6-5 and TRBJ2-7; no reliable D call. V was clipped by 7 bases and J by 9 bases, with 13 bases between them. The V gene's germline CDR1 is MNHEY and CDR2 SVGAGI. This CDR3 has 11 residues. The CDR3 protein is CASTHNEAQYF. CDR3 coding DNA: TGTGCCAGCACCCACAATGAGGCGCAGTACTTC.

V is TRBV6-1 and J is TRBJ2-3; 12 positions match TRBD2. Trimming at V came to 3 bases and at J to 4 bases, leaving 2 bases not matched to a gene. CDR1 and CDR2 (germline): MNHNS, SASEGT. The CDR3 is made up of 15 amino acids. CDR3 DNA: TGTGCCAGCAGTGAGACTAGCGGGAGCGCAGATACGCAGTATTTT. This gives the protein CASSETSGSADTQYF.

V is TRBV19 and J is TRBJ2-3; D not resolved. The CDR3 is 14 residues long. Germline CDR1 reads LNHDA; CDR2 reads SQIVND (reference sequence). CDR3 amino acids: CATAPGTSTDTQYF. DNA of the CDR3: TGTGCAACGGCACCGGGTACTAGCACAGATACGCAGTATTTT.

The chain combines TRBV4-1 with TRBJ1-4, with TRBD1 as a possible D gene (5 bases). Germline CDR1 reads MGHRA; CDR2 reads YSYEKL. The V end lost 4 bases, the J end lost 7 bases, and 16 bases lay between the germline ends. The CDR3 loop spans 15 amino acids. CDR3 region: CASSPLGGTSEKLFF. The CDR3 nucleotides are TGCGCCAGCAGCCCCTTGGGGGGGACGAGTGAAAAACTGTTTTTT.

This chain uses TRBV7-2 with TRBJ2-7; 14 bases line up with TRBD2. Germline CDR1 is SGHTA and CDR2 is FQGNSA. The V gene end was trimmed by 5 bases and the J gene end by 3 bases; junction bases not matched to a gene: 6. The length of the CDR3 is 16 residues. The CDR3 coding sequence is TGTGCCAGCAGCCCCGGACTAGCGGGAGGTCTCTACGAGCAGTACTTC. This codes for CASSPGLAGGLYEQYF.

J is TRBJ2-7 and V is TRBV7-8; the D gene is possibly TRBD1 (6 bases). The CDR3 has 14 residues. V was cut by 4 bases and J by 7 bases, with 17 bases left in between. Per the germline V gene, CDR1 is SGHVS and CDR2 is FQNEAQ. This CDR3 reads CASSSSRGPREQYF. The CDR3 DNA is TGTGCCAGCAGCTCTTCCAGGGGTCCGCGGGAGCAGTACTTC. The entire variable domain, with the rest obtained from reference TRBV7-8 and TRBJ2-7, is as follows: GAGVSQSPRYKVAKRGQDVALRCDPISGHVSLFWYQQALGQGPEFLTYFQNEAQLDKSGLPSDRFFAERPEGSVSTLKIQRTQQEDSAVYLCASSSSRGPREQYFGPGTRLTVT.

This sequence joins TRBV5-6 and TRBJ2-7; D is undetermined. Trimming took off 2 bases at V and 6 bases at J, with 9 bases between the two ends. The V gene's germline CDR1 is SGHDT and CDR2 YYEEEE. This CDR3 has 12 amino acids. CDR3: CASSFSRFEQYF. The CDR3 coding sequence is TGTGCCAGCAGCTTTTCGCGCTTCGAGCAGTACTTC.

The V call is TRBV6-1, the J call TRBJ2-1; a possible D gene is TRBD2 (6 bases). Trimming took off 2 bases at V and 4 bases at J, with 12 bases between the two ends. The length of the CDR3 is 15 residues. Germline CDR1 reads MNHNS; CDR2 reads SASEGT. CDR3 sequence (DNA): TGTGCCAGCAGTGAAAGAGTAGCGGCGTACAATGAGCAGTTCTTC. Residues: CASSERVAAYNEQFF.

The chain joins TRBV19 to TRBJ1-1, with D uncertain. Germline V gene lookup returns CDR1 LNHDA and CDR2 SQIVND (reference sequence). The V and J ends lost 5 bases and 3 bases respectively, with 10 bases between them. This CDR3 is built from 13 residues. In DNA, the CDR3 is TGTGCCAGTAGTCTCACACGGGACACTGAAGCTTTCTTT. It codes for CASSLTRDTEAFF.

This rearrangement joins TRBV28 to TRBJ2-3; 7 nucleotides agree with TRBD2. The CDR3 runs to 12 residues. Germline V CDR1 and CDR2: MDHEN, SYDVKM. V lost 5 bases to trimming and J lost 7 bases; unmatched junction nucleotides: 3. This CDR3 is CASSVLANTQYF. CDR3 nucleotide sequence: TGTGCCAGCAGTGTACTAGCGAATACGCAGTATTTT.

The rearrangement uses TRBV11-3 and TRBJ2-7, with 8 positions matching TRBD2. The germline gives CDR1 SGHNT, CDR2 YENEEA. The CDR3 is 14 residues long. Trimming took 4 bases from V and 6 from J; bases not matched to a gene: 8. The CDR3 DNA is TGTGCCAGCAGCTCGGGAGGGCCTCAGGGCGAGCAGTACTTC. Translation: CASSSGGPQGEQYF.

This clone came up a few times. The chain employs TRBV27 and TRBJ1-2; possibly TRBD1 for D (6 bases). The CDR3 is made up of 12 amino acids. The V and J ends lost 6 bases and 1 base respectively, with 6 bases between them. Germline V gives CDR1 MNHEY, CDR2 SMNVEV (reference sequence). CDR3 nucleotide sequence: TGTGCCAGCAGGGACAGTAACTATGGCTACACCTTC. Its protein product is CASRDSNYGYTF.

The chain couples TRBV27 to TRBJ1-2; TRBD1 might be the D (5 bases). V was cut by 3 bases and J by 7 bases, with 12 bases left in between. The CDR3 sequence is 13 residues long. The germline gives CDR1 MNHEY, CDR2 SMNVEV (reference sequence). The CDR3 sequence: CASSFGTGGGYTF. In DNA form, the CDR3 reads TGTGCCAGCAGTTTTGGTACAGGTGGTGGCTACACCTTC.